This TCR beta chain was identified in a study of a mutant IDH1 vaccine in newly diagnosed glioma. Study at large: Treated patients, around 60% male and about 38% female, averaged approximately 40 years of age.

This table comes from immunoSEQ multiplex PCR, and its TCRdb copy is limited to in-frame clones, with some not included. The repertoire holds around 89,000 clones, with approximately 83% as singletons. Germline lookup yields CDR1 SGHNT and CDR2 YYREEE (reference sequence). V lost 4 bases and J lost 7, with 14 bases in between. This CDR3 is 13 amino acids long. Time point of the sample: baseline, week 1 (first vaccination visit). The treatment: pre-vaccination baseline after standard-of-care therapy. Diagnosis in the donors showed new WHO grade 3 or 4 astrocytomas that were IDH1-mutant and ATRX-lost. This receptor was identified in a woman aged 45-65 years with glioma. The starting material was PBMCs, obtained from a glioma patient treated with radiotherapy, temozolomide or both. The chain joins TRBV5-4 to TRBJ1-1, with D tentatively TRBD1 (5 bases). CDR3 DNA sequence: TGTGCCAGCAGCCCGGCAGGGACCCATGAAGCTTTCTTT. It yields the protein CASSPAGTHEAFF.